These T cell receptor beta chains were read from a single sample in a study of T-cell memory formation after mild COVID-19. TCRdb independently ran MiXCR on the 5' RACE reads; one entry per CDR3 protein. The sample lists over 12,000 distinct CDR3 sequences; about 21% were seen once. Sequencing used PBMCs or a T cell subset sorted from them (not recorded which). These receptors all stem from an adult woman who had mild COVID-19 (a few samples of this study predate the infection). Cell type and time point are not known. CDR3s include the opening cysteine and the closing phenylalanine or tryptophan. Each record gives: J gene, clone size, V gene, D gene, CDR3 DNA, CDR3 protein. A D gene is named only where the DNA matches it firmly. The size of a clone is reported for some rows only, either as once, few or many, or as a class for expanded clones.

>TRBJ1-5|many|TRBV27|NA
TGTGCCAGCAGTTCCGAGGGGAGCAATCAGCCCCAGCATTTT
CASSSEGSNQPQHF
>TRBJ1-5|many|TRBV19|NA
TGTGCCAGTAGTATAGATCTTCCGGGTTGGCAGCCCCAGCATTTT
CASSIDLPGWQPQHF
>TRBJ2-7|many|TRBV13|TRBD2
TGTGCCAGCAGCTCCATAGCGGGGGGAAGCTCCTACGAGCAGTACTTC
CASSSIAGGSSYEQYF
>TRBJ2-7|many|TRBV2|TRBD1
TGTGCCAGCAGTGGACAGGGTGGCTACGAGCAGTACTTC
CASSGQGGYEQYF
>TRBJ1-1|NA|TRBV30|NA
TGTGCCTGGAGGGGAGGGCTGACCCTTATATTCACTGAAGCTTTCTTT
CAWRGGLTLIFTEAFF
>TRBJ2-1|NA|TRBV7-2|TRBD1
TGTGCCAGCAGCCCCACGGCCGGACAGGGCAATGAGCAGTTCTTC
CASSPTAGQGNEQFF
>TRBJ1-3|many|TRBV4-3|NA
TGCGCCAGCAGCCAAGGTTCAGGGATCTCTGGAAACACCATATATTTT
CASSQGSGISGNTIYF
>TRBJ1-5|few|TRBV19|NA
TGTGCCAGTAGGGTCCAGGAGAATCAGCCCCAGCATTTT
CASRVQENQPQHF
>TRBJ2-7|NA|TRBV5-4|TRBD1
TGTGCCAGCAGCTCGGACAGGGGGAGGTACGAGCAGTACTTC
CASSSDRGRYEQYF
>TRBJ2-1|NA|TRBV10-3|TRBD2
TGTGCCAGCGCTAGCGGGAGCTACAATGAGCAGTTCTTC
CASASGSYNEQFF
>TRBJ2-3|many|TRBV7-2|NA
TGTGCCAGCAGCTGGGTAGATACGCAGTATTTT
CASSWVDTQYF
>TRBJ1-2|many|TRBV12-3/TRBV12-4|NA
TGTGCCAGCAGTTTAGTACAGAACTATGGCTACACCTTC
CASSLVQNYGYTF